Below, one TCR beta chain is given with its context. Its antigen remains unidentified. This entry is derived from a study of shared clonotypes between healthy human individuals. CD45RO-negative, CCR7-positively selected cells formed the naive CD8 fraction, excluding terminally differentiated effector memory CD45RA+ cells. The authors ran the assay at deep level. On sorted subsets, replicate PCRs used roughly 220 ng DNA, or around 30,000 T cell genomes. Repertoires were generated with immunoSEQ multiplex PCR, while TCRdb's copy carries only in-frame clones and drops some. The data hold approximately 740,000 clones, with about 92% observed a single time. The CDR3 runs 14 residues. Trimming took 0 bases from V and 8 from J, leaving 12 bases between them. Germline V gene data show CDR1 as SGDLS and CDR2 as YYNGEE. Broader study findings: A small donor pool kept down the genetic and exposure-history diversity that was represented.

The sample was naive CD8+ T cells sorted from blood. The chain is built from TRBV9 and TRBJ2-1; D is perhaps TRBD2 (6 bases). The sequence derives from a man aged 25 to 40 in good health. The CDR3 region is CASSVALASDEQFF. The CDR3 region has the DNA TGTGCCAGCAGCGTAGCTCTAGCTAGCGATGAGCAGTTCTTC.